The clone carrying this T cell receptor (beta chain) has a handful of counts. The repertoire was sequenced with immunoSEQ multiplex PCR; TCRdb's copy has only in-frame clones and lacks some. The sample yields 95,000 to 110,000 clones, around 84% seen once. The record originates from a study of blood T cell repertoires in COVID-19. The sequence came from a human donor in a cohort sampled during active COVID-19. Sequenced input: peripheral blood.

CDR3 sequence reads: CASSARGVAYNEQFF. The CDR3 region has the DNA TGTGCCAGCAGCGCCCGGGGAGTAGCCTACAATGAGCAGTTCTTC. The rearrangement joins TRBV9 to TRBJ2-1; possibly TRBD2 for D (5 bases). CDR1 SGDLS and CDR2 YYNGEE come from the germline V gene. Trimming shortened V by 3 bases and J by 2 bases, and 12 bases separated the two germline ends. The CDR3 has 15 residues.